The 16 T cell receptor beta chains below were found in one sample sequenced in a study of regulatory T cells in long-lasting Graves disease. As for time point: newly diagnosed GD, antithyroid drugs for less than 3 months. From PBMCs, RNA was extracted and then used to make the TCR library. The authors built TCR beta libraries using iRepertoire HTBI primers and Arm-PCR of CDR3 regions. TCRdb ran MiXCR on the multiplex PCR reads and lists one entry per CDR3 protein. The repertoire includes roughly 610,000 distinct CDR3 sequences, roughly 16% of them detected once, and around a sixth sits in the top ten. The same specimen was also included in a second study, on T cells in Graves' hyperthyroidism and ophthalmopathy.

The specimen was peripheral blood mononuclear cells (PBMCs), collected at new diagnosis, from a patient treated with antithyroid drugs. Receptors originate from a woman in her twenties or thirties with Graves disease.

V usage is TRBV18 and J usage is TRBJ2-7; 7 bases fit TRBD1. The CDR3 contains 16 residues. Germline values: CDR1 KGHSH, CDR2 LQKENI. V lost 6 bases to trimming and J lost 11 bases; unmatched junction nucleotides: 22. Here the CDR3 reads CASSQSTGDRGSEEYF. For the CDR3, the DNA is TGTGCCAGCTCGCAGAGCACAGGGGATAGAGGCTCGGAGGAGTACTTC.

This clonotype was detected only a few times. The chain uses TRBV24-1 and TRBJ2-7; no clear D gene. The V end lost 9 bases, the J end lost 3 bases, and 5 bases lay between the germline ends. Germline values: CDR1 KGHDR, CDR2 SFDVKD. This CDR3 spans 10 amino acids. In nucleotides, the CDR3 is TGTGCCACCTGGGACTACGAGCAGTACTTC. This codes for CATWDYEQYF.

This clonotype has ten or more counts. The chain links TRBV20-1 to TRBJ1-1; D unresolved. The length of the CDR3 is 13 residues. Germline lookup yields CDR1 DFQATT and CDR2 SNEGSKA (reference sequence). Trimming left V 5 bases short and J 0 bases short, with 10 bases between. This CDR3 reads CSAGVFLNTEAFF. The CDR3 DNA follows: TGCAGTGCTGGAGTTTTTTTGAACACTGAAGCTTTCTTT.

This clonotype was found many times. CDR3 protein: CASSWAANTEAFF. The CDR3 nucleotides read TGTGCCAGCAGTTGGGCCGCAAACACTGAAGCTTTCTTT. The rearrangement links TRBV6-5 to TRBJ1-1, with D unclear. This CDR3 has 13 amino acids. Germline values: CDR1 MNHEY, CDR2 SVGAGI. V was trimmed by 4 bases and J by 2 bases, leaving 8 bases between them.

This chain connects TRBV7-9 to TRBJ1-6; 7 positions agree with TRBD1. Germline V gene data show CDR1 as SEHNR and CDR2 as FQNEAQ (reference sequence). CDR3 length equals 14 residues. J lost 7 bases, V lost 8 bases, and 8 bases had no gene match. The CDR3 loop is CASGRQGNNSPLHF. The DNA of the CDR3 is TGTGCCAGCGGCAGACAGGGCAACAATTCACCCCTCCACTTT.

This clonotype was detected ten times or more. J is TRBJ1-6 and V is TRBV18; no definite D call. Trimming cost V 2 bases and J 10 bases, with 9 bases left between them. Germline V gene sequence: CDR1 KGHSH, CDR2 LQKENI. The CDR3 loop spans 13 amino acids. This CDR3 is CASSPGFESPLHF. Here the CDR3 DNA reads TGTGCCAGCTCACCAGGTTTTGAATCACCCCTCCACTTT.

The chain is built from TRBV6-2 or TRBV6-3 and TRBJ2-1; 10 positions agree with TRBD2. J lost 2 bases, V lost 7 bases, and 17 bases had no gene match. CDR3 length: 19 residues. CDR1 and CDR2 from the germline V gene are MNHEY and SVGEGT. As DNA, the CDR3 is TGTGCCAGCACCTGGGGGACTAGCGCGACCTCTGCGGCCTACAATGAGCAGTTCTTC. Translating it yields CASTWGTSATSAAYNEQFF.

This clonotype was found many times. The V gene is TRBV6-6, the J gene TRBJ2-7, with D perhaps matching TRBD1 (7 bases). From germline, CDR1 is MNHNY and CDR2 SVGAGI (reference sequence). V dropped 0 bases and J dropped 3 bases, with 15 bases sitting between them. CDR3 length: 16 amino acids. The CDR3 DNA reads TGTGCCAGCAGTTACTCGGCTACAGGGGAGGTCTACGAGCAGTACTTC. This codes for CASSYSATGEVYEQYF.

This clonotype was seen repeatedly, ten times or more. The chain recombines TRBV6-5 with TRBJ2-3, with 9 positions matching TRBD2. The germline V gene has CDR1 MNHEY and CDR2 SVGAGI. J was trimmed by 5 bases and V by 1 base; bases with no gene match: 4. There are 15 residues in the CDR3. DNA of the CDR3: TGTGCCAGCAGTTACTTGGTAGCGGGAGTAGATACGCAGTATTTT. It yields the protein CASSYLVAGVDTQYF.

This clonotype was counted many times. The V call is TRBV30, the J call TRBJ1-2, with D perhaps TRBD1 (5 bases). V lost 0 bases, J lost 8 bases, and 16 bases lay in between. Germline CDR1 reads GTSNPN; CDR2 reads SVGIG (reference sequence). The CDR3 extends over 14 amino acids. CDR3 sequence: CAWSVVDSFGGYTF. CDR3 DNA: TGTGCCTGGAGTGTAGTTGACAGCTTCGGAGGCTACACCTTC.

In its sample, this clonotype was seen many times. V and J are TRBV12-3 or TRBV12-4 and TRBJ2-1; no clear D gene. The CDR3 has 16 amino acids. Trimming removed 3 bases at V and 0 bases at J, with 12 bases between. The CDR3 reads CASSFILQSSYNEQFF. The CDR3 coding sequence is TGTGCCAGCAGTTTCATACTACAGAGCTCCTACAATGAGCAGTTCTTC.

The CDR3 DNA is TGTGCCAGCAGCCAAGATAGACTAGCGGGCGGCACAGATACGCAGTATTTT. Protein sequence: CASSQDRLAGGTDTQYF. The rearrangement joins TRBV3-1 to TRBJ2-3, with TRBD2 matching over 10 bases. The CDR3 sequence is 17 residues long. V was pared by 0 bases and J by 1 base, with 4 bases of the junction left unmatched. Germline CDR1 LGHDT, CDR2 YNNKEL (reference sequence).

This clonotype was counted many times. The chain links TRBV28 to TRBJ2-7, with D tentatively TRBD1 or TRBD2 (5 bases each). Germline V gene lookup returns CDR1 MDHEN and CDR2 SYDVKM. There are 16 residues in the CDR3. V was shortened by 5 bases and J by 0 bases, with 17 bases between the two germline ends. Here the CDR3 reads CASSPSGTPSSYEQYF. The CDR3 coding sequence is TGTGCCAGCAGTCCCTCCGGGACGCCGAGCTCCTACGAGCAGTACTTC.

The genes are TRBV28 and TRBJ1-1, with 10 bases lining up with TRBD1. In germline, CDR1 is MDHEN, CDR2 SYDVKM. CDR3 size: 15 residues. The trim removed 4 bases at V and 4 bases at J, leaving 6 bases unmatched. The CDR3 region is CASSSGTGASTEAFF. The CDR3 coding sequence is TGTGCCAGCAGTTCAGGGACAGGGGCTTCCACTGAAGCTTTCTTT.

V usage is TRBV3-1 and J usage is TRBJ2-7, with D perhaps TRBD2 (6 bases). From germline, CDR1 is LGHDT and CDR2 YNNKEL (reference sequence). V gave up 7 bases and J gave up 5 bases, with 12 bases separating them. The CDR3 is 12 amino acids. CDR3 amino acids: CASTGGYDEQYF. CDR3 sequence (DNA): TGTGCCAGCACCGGAGGGTACGACGAGCAGTACTTC.

This clonotype has just one count. The rearrangement joins TRBV7-8 to TRBJ2-3; D not resolved. Trimming took 2 bases from V and 2 from J, leaving 11 bases between them. Germline V gene data show CDR1 as SGHVS and CDR2 as FQNEAQ. CDR3 length: 15 residues. CDR3 in amino acids: CASSLRMGNTDTQYF. CDR3 DNA: TGTGCCAGCAGCTTAAGGATGGGTAACACAGATACGCAGTATTTT.